Given below is one T cell receptor (beta chain) in context. Other DNA sequences in this specimen translate into the identical CDR3. Here immunoSEQ multiplex PCR was the method, and the copy in TCRdb shows in-frame clones only, minus some. The table records around 330,000 clones, roughly 90% of them present only once. The data are from a study of blood T cell repertoires in COVID-19. Study in general: Acute and convalescent COVID-19 samples came from the United States, Italy and Spain. PBMCs, B-cell-depleted T cells, or T cells provided the cDNA or gDNA that made up the material.

This CDR3 contains 15 residues. Germline V lookup: CDR1 SGHTA, CDR2 FQGTGA. V lost 2 bases to trimming and J lost 2 bases; unmatched junction nucleotides: 3. Recruitment covered 20 to 25 US areas and drew participants whose ages spanned 18 to 89 years. The sample was PBMCs or T cells enriched from blood (not recorded which). This TCR came from a woman in her thirties or forties who had recovered from COVID-19. The rearrangement links TRBV7-3 to TRBJ2-1; 7 bases are shared with TRBD1. The DNA of the CDR3 is TGTGCCAGCAGCTTATCGGGACAGACCTACAATGAGCAGTTCTTC. This gives the protein CASSLSGQTYNEQFF.